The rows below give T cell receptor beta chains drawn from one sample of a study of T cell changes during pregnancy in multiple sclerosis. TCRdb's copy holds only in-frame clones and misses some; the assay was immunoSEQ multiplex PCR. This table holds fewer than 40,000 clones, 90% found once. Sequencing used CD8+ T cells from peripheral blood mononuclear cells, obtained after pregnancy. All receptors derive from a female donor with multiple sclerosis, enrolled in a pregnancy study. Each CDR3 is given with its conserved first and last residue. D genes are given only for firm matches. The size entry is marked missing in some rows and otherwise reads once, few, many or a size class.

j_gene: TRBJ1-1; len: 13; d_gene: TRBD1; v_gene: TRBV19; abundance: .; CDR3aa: CASTLQGATYAFF; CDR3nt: TGTGCCAGTACCCTCCAGGGGGCGACTTACGCTTTCTTT
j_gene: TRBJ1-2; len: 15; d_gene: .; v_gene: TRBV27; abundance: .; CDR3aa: CASSFGGGGDYGYTF; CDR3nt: TGTGCCAGCAGTTTCGGGGGAGGGGGGGACTATGGCTACACCTTC
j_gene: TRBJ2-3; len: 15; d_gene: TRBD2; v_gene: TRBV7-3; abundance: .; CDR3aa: CASSLTGAGGDTQYF; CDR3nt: TGTGCCAGCAGCTTAACTGGCGCGGGGGGAGATACGCAGTATTTT
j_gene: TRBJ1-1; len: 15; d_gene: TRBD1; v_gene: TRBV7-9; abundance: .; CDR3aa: CASSPPDREKTEAFF; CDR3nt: TGTGCCAGCAGCCCACCGGACAGGGAAAAGACTGAAGCTTTCTTT
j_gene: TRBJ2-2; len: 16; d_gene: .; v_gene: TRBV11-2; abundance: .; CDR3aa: CASSLDYGENTGELFF; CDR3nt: TGTGCCAGCAGCTTAGATTACGGGGAGAACACCGGGGAGCTGTTTTTT
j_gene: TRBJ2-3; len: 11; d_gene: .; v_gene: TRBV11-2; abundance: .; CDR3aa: CASSTGDTQYF; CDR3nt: TGTGCCAGCAGCACGGGAGATACGCAGTATTTT
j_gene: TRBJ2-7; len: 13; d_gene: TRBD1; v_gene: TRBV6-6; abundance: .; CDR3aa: CASSSRQGYEQYF; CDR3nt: TGTGCCAGCAGTTCTCGACAGGGCTACGAGCAGTACTTC
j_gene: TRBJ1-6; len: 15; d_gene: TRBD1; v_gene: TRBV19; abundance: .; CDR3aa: CASSIGGGLYSPLHF; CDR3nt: TGTGCCAGTAGTATCGGAGGGGGCCTTTATTCACCCCTCCACTTT
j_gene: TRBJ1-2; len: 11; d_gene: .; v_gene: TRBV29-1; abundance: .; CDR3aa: CSAPGGGGYTF; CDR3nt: TGCAGCGCCCCCGGAGGAGGAGGCTACACCTTC
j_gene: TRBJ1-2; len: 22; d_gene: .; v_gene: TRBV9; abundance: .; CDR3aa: CASSVQVSGESEVPWGLYGYTF; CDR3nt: TGTGCCAGCAGCGTACAGGTATCAGGGGAGTCTGAGGTCCCGTGGGGTCTCTATGGCTACACCTTC
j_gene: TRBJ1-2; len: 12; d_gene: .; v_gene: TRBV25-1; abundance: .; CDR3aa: CASNYGLDGYTF; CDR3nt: TGTGCCAGCAATTACGGTTTGGATGGCTACACCTTC
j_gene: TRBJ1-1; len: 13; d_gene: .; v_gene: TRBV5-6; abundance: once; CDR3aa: CASSFGGGTEAFF; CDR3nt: TGTGCCAGCAGCTTTGGGGGGGGCACTGAAGCTTTCTTT
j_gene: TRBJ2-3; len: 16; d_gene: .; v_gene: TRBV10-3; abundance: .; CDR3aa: CAISESERAPTDTQYF; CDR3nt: TGTGCCATCAGTGAGTCCGAGCGGGCCCCCACAGATACGCAGTATTTT
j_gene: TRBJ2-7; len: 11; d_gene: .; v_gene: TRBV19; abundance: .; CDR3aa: CATHGGYEQYF; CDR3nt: TGTGCCACCCACGGGGGATACGAGCAGTACTTC
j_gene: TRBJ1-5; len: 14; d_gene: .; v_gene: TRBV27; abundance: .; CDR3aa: CASSLSTVAQPQHF; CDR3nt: TGTGCCAGCAGTTTATCCACAGTCGCCCAGCCCCAGCATTTT
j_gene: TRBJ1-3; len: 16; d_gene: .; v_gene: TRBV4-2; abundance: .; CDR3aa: CASSQNPIQAGNTIYF; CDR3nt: TGTGCCAGCAGCCAAAATCCAATCCAAGCGGGAAACACCATATATTTT
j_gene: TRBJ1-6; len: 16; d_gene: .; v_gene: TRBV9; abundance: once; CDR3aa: CASSVGGQGVNSPLHF; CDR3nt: TGTGCCAGCAGCGTAGGGGGGCAGGGAGTCAATTCACCCCTCCACTTT
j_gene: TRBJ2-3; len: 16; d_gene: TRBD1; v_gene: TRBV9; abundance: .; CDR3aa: CASSGGQGAYLDTQYF; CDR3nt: TGTGCCAGCAGCGGCGGACAGGGAGCGTATTTAGATACGCAGTATTTT
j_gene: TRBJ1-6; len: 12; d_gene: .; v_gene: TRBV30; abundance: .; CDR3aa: CAWSDSNSPLHF; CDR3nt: TGTGCCTGGAGTGACTCGAATTCACCCCTCCACTTT
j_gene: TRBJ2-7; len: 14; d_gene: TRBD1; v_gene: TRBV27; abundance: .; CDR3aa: CASSLTGGSYEQYF; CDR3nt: TGTGCCAGCAGTTTGACAGGGGGCTCCTACGAGCAGTACTTC